This record concerns one T cell receptor beta chain sequence. What it binds is unknown. Looked up from germline, CDR1 is SNHLY and CDR2 is FYNNEI. The CDR3 covers 14 residues. With 0 bases removed from V and 5 bases from J, the gap between germline ends came to 8 bases. This entry is derived from a study of cytomegalovirus exposure and HLA in healthy donors. Study overall: The roughly 110 validation repertoires used the same platform as the approximately 670 first-cohort repertoires, a later analysis reported. Study results and caveats: Three of the chains that were CMV-associated were confirmed in vitro to be specific for CMV antigens. Most TCRs appeared rarely, but some public TCRs recurred in many donors.

From the 120-subject validation cohort, which was separate from the roughly 670-subject first cohort, the donors were drawn. Method: immunoSEQ multiplex PCR; TCRdb's copy keeps in-frame clones and lacks some. The table has 95,000 to 150,000 clones, around 87% seen once. The clonotype originates from a young woman in good health and CMV-seropositive. The V gene is TRBV2, the J gene TRBJ2-1; tentatively, D is TRBD1 (5 bases). Material: PBMCs. CDR3 bases: TGTGCCAGCAGTGAAGCAGGGGTAGACAATGAGCAGTTCTTC. Protein: CASSEAGVDNEQFF.